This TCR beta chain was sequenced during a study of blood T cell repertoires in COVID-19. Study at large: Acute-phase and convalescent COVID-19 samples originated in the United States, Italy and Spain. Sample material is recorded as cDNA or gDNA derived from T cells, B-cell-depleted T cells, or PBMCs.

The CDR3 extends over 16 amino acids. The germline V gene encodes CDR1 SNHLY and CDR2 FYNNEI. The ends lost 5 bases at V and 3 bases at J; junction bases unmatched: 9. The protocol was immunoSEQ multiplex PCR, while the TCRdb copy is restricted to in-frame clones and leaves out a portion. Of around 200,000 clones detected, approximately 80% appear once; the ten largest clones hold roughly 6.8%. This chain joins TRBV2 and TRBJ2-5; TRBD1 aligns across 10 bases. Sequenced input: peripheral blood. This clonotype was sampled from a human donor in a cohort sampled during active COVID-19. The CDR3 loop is CASSWTGGGEEETQYF. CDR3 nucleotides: TGTGCCAGCAGTTGGACAGGGGGAGGGGAGGAAGAGACCCAGTACTTC.